This TCR beta chain was found in a study of long-term antiretroviral therapy in people with HIV. Survey-level resolution applied to immunoSEQ assay v3.0. Clones were sequenced by immunoSEQ multiplex PCR, and TCRdb holds only the in-frame ones, with some missing. Of 6,400 or so clones in the sample, about 76% are singletons; the top ten hold 25% to 35%. CDR3 length: 14 amino acids. Germline-derived CDR1 and CDR2 are MGHRA and YSYEKL. V lost 7 bases, J lost 5 bases, and 16 bases lay in between. The genes are TRBV4-1 and TRBJ2-3; the D gene is possibly TRBD1 (6 bases). The starting material was unsorted PBMCs, obtained 0.2 years after starting antiretroviral therapy. The clonotype was recovered from a man aged 35 to 55 with HIV. The CDR3 DNA sequence: TGCGCCAGCACTTCTTCCCAGGGGCTAGATACGCAGTATTTT. Its translation is CASTSSQGLDTQYF.